The 10 T cell receptor beta chains given below trace back to one sample, sequenced in a study of T-cell reconstitution after alpha-beta-depleted transplantation in children. The library targeted TCRbeta and was prepared with unique molecular identifiers. TCRdb passed the PCR reads through MiXCR, listing each CDR3 protein once. The repertoire holds 250,000 to 400,000 distinct CDR3 sequences, with more than 20% as singletons. Sequenced here: PBMCs, mostly from graft donor cells, sampled 180 days after TCRalphabeta/CD19-depleted stem cell transplant. All receptors come from a male patient younger than 18 who had a stem cell transplant for acute lymphoblastic leukemia, so the T cells may come from the graft donor.

The chain uses TRBV6-4 and TRBJ1-2; D perhaps matches TRBD1 (6 bases). In germline, CDR1 is MRHNA, CDR2 SNTAGT. Trimming cost V 2 bases and J 6 bases, with 13 bases left between them. The CDR3 loop spans 14 amino acids. The CDR3, as DNA: TGTGCCAGCAGTGACGTCGCAGGGGACCATGGCTACACCTTC. Its protein is CASSDVAGDHGYTF.

The chain recombines TRBV6-2 or TRBV6-3 with TRBJ1-5, with D perhaps TRBD1 (6 bases). The V gene's germline CDR1 is MNHEY and CDR2 SVGEGT. V lost 7 bases and J 2 bases, leaving 30 bases between the germline ends. The CDR3 loop spans 20 amino acids. CDR3 DNA: TGTGCCAGCAAAAAATCTTTCAGCCGGCAGGGGAAAGTCGGCAATCAGCCCCAGCATTTT. It yields the protein CASKKSFSRQGKVGNQPQHF.

V gene TRBV7-9 combines with J gene TRBJ2-3; tentatively, D is TRBD2 (5 bases). CDR3 size: 12 residues. V was trimmed by 5 bases and J by 6 bases, leaving 9 bases between them. CDR1 and CDR2 from the germline V gene are SEHNR and FQNEAQ (reference sequence). The DNA of the CDR3 is TGTGCCAGCAGCCACGGAGGCGATACGCAGTATTTT. Protein product: CASSHGGDTQYF. The whole variable domain, filled in from reference TRBV7-9 and TRBJ2-3, reads DTGVSQNPRHKITKRGQNVTFRCDPISEHNRLYWYRQTLGQGPEFLTYFQNEAQLEKSRLLSDRFSAERPKGSFSTLEIQRTEQGDSAMYLCASSHGGDTQYFGPGTRLTVL.

This chain uses TRBV18 with TRBJ1-4; no clear D gene. The CDR3 consists of 12 residues. The V gene lost 4 bases and the J gene lost 8 bases, with 8 bases spanning the gap. CDR1 is KGHSH, CDR2 LQKENI, per germline. CDR3 DNA: TGTGCCAGCTCACGACGGAACGAAAAACTGTTTTTT. Protein sequence: CASSRRNEKLFF. Looking up the rest from reference TRBV18 and TRBJ1-4 gives the full variable domain: NAGVMQNPRHLVRRRGQEARLRCSPMKGHSHVYWYRQLPEEGLKFMVYLQKENIIDESGMPKERFSAEFPKEGPSILRIQQVVRGDSAAYFCASSRRNEKLFFGSGTQLSVL.

V and J are TRBV6-5 and TRBJ1-2; a possible D gene is TRBD1 (5 bases). Germline CDR1 reads MNHEY; CDR2 reads SVGAGI. The CDR3 is 16 amino acids. The V end was cut by 0 bases, the J end by 6 bases, with 17 bases between. This CDR3 is CASSYSKSGPANGYTF. As DNA, the CDR3 is TGTGCCAGCAGTTACTCTAAATCAGGGCCGGCGAATGGCTACACCTTC.

The V gene is TRBV5-1, the J gene TRBJ2-5; TRBD2 agrees at 7 bases. The germline gives CDR1 SGHRS, CDR2 YFSETQ. The junction had 7 bases not matched to a gene; V was cut back by 5 bases and J by 3 bases. The CDR3 sequence is 14 residues long. This chain's CDR3 is CASRRAGFEETQYF. The CDR3 region has the DNA TGCGCCAGCAGGAGAGCGGGATTTGAAGAGACCCAGTACTTC.

There are a few counts of this clonotype. This CDR3 is CASIGQPSSYNEQFF. The CDR3 DNA is TGTGCCAGCATCGGACAGCCCAGCTCCTACAATGAGCAGTTCTTC. The rearrangement uses TRBV2 and TRBJ2-1; possibly TRBD1 for D (6 bases). The ends were cut back, 7 bases at V and 0 bases at J, with 13 bases in the middle. Germline loops: CDR1 SNHLY, CDR2 FYNNEI. CDR3 length equals 15 residues.

The chain has TRBV20-1 and TRBJ1-2; D remains ambiguous. Germline CDR1 and CDR2: DFQATT and SNEGSKA (reference sequence). This CDR3 is built from 12 residues. Trimming took off 3 bases at V and 4 bases at J, with 9 bases between the two ends. CDR3 DNA sequence: TGCAGTGCTAGTTACCTGACCTATGGCTACACCTTC. This encodes CSASYLTYGYTF.

The chain recombines TRBV7-2 with TRBJ1-2; D is possibly TRBD1 (5 bases). Germline V gives CDR1 SGHTA, CDR2 FQGNSA. V was trimmed by 2 bases and J by 6 bases, leaving 10 bases between them. This CDR3 comprises 13 residues. As DNA, the CDR3 is TGTGCCAGCAGCTTAAAGGGGAGCGATGGCTACACCTTC. Its protein product is CASSLKGSDGYTF. Complete variable domain (other parts from reference TRBV7-2 and TRBJ1-2): GAGVSQSPSNKVTEKGKDVELRCDPISGHTALYWYRQSLGQGLEFLIYFQGNSAPDKSGLPSDRFSAERTGGSVSTLTIQRTQQEDSAVYLCASSLKGSDGYTFGSGTRLTVV.

The rearrangement joins TRBV27 to TRBJ2-1; D perhaps matches TRBD1 (6 bases). Germline values: CDR1 MNHEY, CDR2 SMNVEV (reference sequence). Trimming shortened V by 5 bases and J by 6 bases, and 17 bases separated the two germline ends. The CDR3 runs to 15 residues. The CDR3 sequence: CASSRNTGSPNEQFF. The CDR3 nucleotides read TGTGCCAGCAGTCGGAATACAGGGAGCCCCAATGAGCAGTTCTTC.